The 9 T cell receptor beta chains listed next were all sequenced from one sample in a study of CD8+CD57+ T cells in acquired aplastic anemia. By flow cytometry, patients selected for sequencing had shown an expansion of CD8+CD57+ cells. TCR beta VDJ and CDR3 profiling used genomic DNA as template. TCRdb itself ran the reads through MiXCR, one entry per CDR3 protein. The table has hundreds of thousands of distinct CDR3 sequences, around 32% seen once; the top ten hold around 0.82%. The sequencing sample was made of sorted CD4+, CD8+, or CD8+CD57+ T cells (not recorded which) from PBMCs. The receptors were sampled from a human donor with aplastic anemia.

This clonotype was observed a handful of times. V and J are TRBV7-9 and TRBJ2-3; no reliable D call. The CDR3 totals 14 residues. Trimming removed 4 bases from V and 6 bases from J, with 14 bases in between. Germline V CDR1 and CDR2: SEHNR, FQNEAQ (reference sequence). The CDR3 bases are TGTGCCAGCAGCTCACAAGGACCTCTGGATACGCAGTATTTT. This encodes CASSSQGPLDTQYF.

The chain recombines TRBV14 with TRBJ1-1; D is unresolved. V gave up 4 bases and J gave up 4 bases, with 10 bases separating them. CDR3 size: 13 residues. Per germline, CDR1 SGHDN and CDR2 FVKESK. This chain's CDR3 is CASSRMGATEAFF. The CDR3, as DNA: TGTGCCAGCAGCCGCATGGGAGCCACTGAAGCTTTCTTT. The full variable domain, rest sourced from reference TRBV14 and TRBJ1-1, is EAGVTQFPSHSVIEKGQTVTLRCDPISGHDNLYWYRRVMGKEIKFLLHFVKESKQDESGMPNNRFLAERTGGTYSTLKVQPAELEDSGVYFCASSRMGATEAFFGQGTRLTVV.

In its sample, this clonotype was seen many times. The chain couples TRBV29-1 to TRBJ2-1; 12 bases align to TRBD1. The length of the CDR3 is 15 residues. V was clipped by 5 bases and J by 10 bases; unmatched bases: 12. In germline, CDR1 is SQVTM, CDR2 ANQGSEA. Written as DNA, the CDR3 is TGCAGCGTTCCCGAGCCGGGACAGGGGGCTAGAGAGCAGTTCTTC. Translated: CSVPEPGQGAREQFF.

Many counts were recorded for this clonotype. The genes are TRBV5-1 and TRBJ2-7; unclear D gene. Trimming left V 0 bases short and J 11 bases short, with 12 bases between. This CDR3 region has 12 residues. Germline CDR1 and CDR2: SGHRS and YFSETQ. CDR3 protein: CASSLDRTQEYF. CDR3 nucleotides: TGCGCCAGCAGCTTGGACAGAACGCAGGAGTACTTC.

The rearrangement uses TRBV18 and TRBJ1-6; D gene uncertain. The V end lost 3 bases, the J end lost 5 bases, and 11 bases lay between the germline ends. This CDR3 has 15 amino acids. The germline CDR1 and CDR2 sequences are KGHSH and LQKENI. In DNA, the CDR3 is TGTGCCAGCTCACCCGTGTCGGAAAATAATTCACCCCTCCACTTT. Residues: CASSPVSENNSPLHF.

At least ten counts were recorded for this clonotype. One end of the junction does not line up with germline, which may come from a read error. The chain combines TRBV10-3 with TRBJ2-5; D may be TRBD1 (6 bases). This CDR3 has 14 residues. Germline lookup yields CDR1 ENHRY and CDR2 SYGVKD. The CDR3 nucleotides read TGTGCCATCAGTGAGAGACAGGACCAAGGGACCCAGTACTTC. Amino acids: CAISERQDQGTQYF.

In this sample, this clonotype turned up many times. The chain is built from TRBV6-1 and TRBJ2-7, with 9 bases fitting TRBD2. Germline values: CDR1 MNHNS, CDR2 SASEGT. CDR3 length: 13 residues. J lost 6 bases, V lost 5 bases, and 5 bases had no gene match. The CDR3 here is CASSLAGRGEQYF. The CDR3, as DNA: TGTGCCAGCAGTCTAGCGGGGAGGGGCGAGCAGTACTTC.

The chain recombines TRBV7-8 with TRBJ2-7, with a tentative D call TRBD1 (6 bases). In germline, CDR1 is SGHVS, CDR2 FQNEAQ. The CDR3 covers 16 residues. Trimming removed 5 bases from V and 2 bases from J, with 19 bases in between. The CDR3 region is CASSMRTGTTTYEQYF. The CDR3 bases are TGTGCCAGCAGCATGAGAACAGGGACAACCACCTACGAGCAGTACTTC.

This clonotype was counted between two and nine times. The CDR3 DNA sequence: TGTGCCAGCAGCGAGAAGTGGACAGGGAGGAACACTGAAGCTTTCTTT. Translation: CASSEKWTGRNTEAFF. This chain joins TRBV7-8 and TRBJ1-1; 8 nucleotides agree with TRBD1. Per germline, CDR1 SGHVS and CDR2 FQNEAQ. CDR3 length: 16 residues. The ends lost 5 bases at V and 1 base at J; junction bases unmatched: 9.